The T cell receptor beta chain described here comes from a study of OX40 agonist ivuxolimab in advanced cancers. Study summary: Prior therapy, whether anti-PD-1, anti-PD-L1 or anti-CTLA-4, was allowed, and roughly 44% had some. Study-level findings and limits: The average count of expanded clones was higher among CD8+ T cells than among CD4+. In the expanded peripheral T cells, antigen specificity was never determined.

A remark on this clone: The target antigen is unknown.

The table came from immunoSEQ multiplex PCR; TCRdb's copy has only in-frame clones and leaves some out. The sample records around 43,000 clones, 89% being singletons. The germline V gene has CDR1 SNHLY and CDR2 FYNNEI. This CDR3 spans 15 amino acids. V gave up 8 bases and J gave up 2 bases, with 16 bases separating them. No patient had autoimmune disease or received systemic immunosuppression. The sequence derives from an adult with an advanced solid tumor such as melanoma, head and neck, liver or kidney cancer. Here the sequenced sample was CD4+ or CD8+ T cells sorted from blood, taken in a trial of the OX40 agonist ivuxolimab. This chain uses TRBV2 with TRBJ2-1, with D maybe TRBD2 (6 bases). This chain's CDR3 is CASLRRGRAYNEQFF. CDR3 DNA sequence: TGTGCCAGCCTCCGGCGGGGTCGGGCCTACAATGAGCAGTTCTTC.